A selection of T cell receptor beta chains follows, all from one sample in a study of shared clonotypes between healthy human individuals. Profiled with immunoSEQ multiplex PCR; TCRdb holds only in-frame clones, not every one. The sample has 2.3 million or so clones, 93% seen once. The sequenced sample consisted of naive CD4+ T cells from PBMCs. The receptors were sampled from a man aged 18 to 30 in good health. Some clones in this sample may be carry-over from other donors' samples. Each CDR3 is given with its conserved first and last residue. Fields, in order: J gene, V gene, clone size, D gene, CDR3 protein, CDR3 DNA. A D gene is named only where the DNA matches it firmly. Not every row has a clone size; where given, it reads once, few, many or a size class.

TRBJ2-2 TRBV19 NA TRBD2 CASRVGGLVSTGELFF TGTGCCAGTAGGGTCGGGGGACTAGTCTCCACCGGGGAGCTGTTTTTT
TRBJ2-5 TRBV15 NA NA CATSRDRPLHGLPFETQYF TGTGCCACCAGCAGAGATCGCCCCTTACACGGGTTACCCTTTGAGACCCAGTACTTC
TRBJ2-3 TRBV5-1 NA NA CASTRATSTDTQYF TGCGCCAGCACCAGAGCCACAAGCACAGATACGCAGTATTTT
TRBJ2-1 TRBV7-2 NA NA CASSSDPGLYNEQFF TGTGCCAGCAGCTCGGACCCGGGGTTGTACAATGAGCAGTTCTTC
TRBJ2-6 TRBV11-2 NA NA CASSIGDVLMGANVLTF TGTGCCAGCAGCATCGGGGACGTCCTTATGGGGGCCAACGTCCTGACTTTC
TRBJ2-7 TRBV5-1 NA NA CASSLDSGEYNEQYF TGCGCCAGCAGCTTGGACTCAGGGGAATATAACGAGCAGTACTTC
TRBJ1-2 TRBV10-1 NA NA CASSESWSYGYTF TGCGCCAGCAGTGAGTCCTGGAGTTATGGCTACACCTTC
TRBJ2-3 TRBV9 NA TRBD2 CASSPRTSPSTDTQYF TGTGCCAGCAGCCCTCGGACTAGCCCCAGCACAGATACGCAGTATTTT
TRBJ2-3 TRBV9 NA NA CASSKQNGPDDRDTQYF TGTGCCAGCAGCAAACAAAACGGACCAGATGATAGAGATACGCAGTATTTT
TRBJ2-6 TRBV5-4 NA NA CASSLGGSGGANVLTF TGTGCCAGCAGCTTGGGCGGGTCTGGTGGGGCCAACGTCCTGACTTTC
TRBJ1-3 TRBV28 few NA CATEGFDSGNTIYF TGTGCCACGGAAGGGTTCGACTCTGGAAACACCATATATTTT
TRBJ1-1 TRBV21-1 NA NA CASSKIKRDGFTEAFF TGTGCCAGCAGCAAAATTAAAAGGGACGGATTCACTGAAGCTTTCTTT
TRBJ2-1 TRBV29-1 NA TRBD2 CSVSDGRYRNEQFF TGCAGCGTTTCGGACGGGAGGTATAGGAATGAGCAGTTCTTC
TRBJ2-7 TRBV28 NA NA CASRRSDGVPEHYEQYF TGTGCCAGCAGACGCTCCGACGGCGTTCCGGAACACTACGAGCAGTACTTC
TRBJ1-1 TRBV27 NA NA CASSFREGMNTEAFF TGTGCCAGCAGTTTTCGTGAGGGGATGAACACTGAAGCTTTCTTT
TRBJ2-1 TRBV5-6 NA TRBD1 CASSFDRDEQFF TGTGCCAGCAGTTTTGACAGGGATGAGCAGTTCTTC
TRBJ1-1 TRBV27 NA NA CASSPPSVYRDTEAFF TGTGCCAGCAGTCCCCCCTCCGTATATAGGGACACTGAAGCTTTCTTT
TRBJ2-7 TRBV28 NA TRBD2 CASSSLAGGLYEQYF TGTGCCAGCAGTTCCTTAGCGGGAGGGCTCTACGAGCAGTACTTC
TRBJ1-1 TRBV11-2 NA NA CASSLSPRDEAFF TGTGCCAGCAGCCTTTCCCCGAGGGATGAAGCTTTCTTT
TRBJ2-5 TRBV4-1 NA TRBD2 CASSRIAGGSETQYF TGCGCCAGCAGCCGTATAGCGGGAGGGTCAGAGACCCAGTACTTC
TRBJ2-5 TRBV5-1 NA TRBD1 CASSLAGTGLETQYF TGCGCCAGCAGCTTGGCCGGGACAGGCCTGGAGACCCAGTACTTC
TRBJ2-7 TRBV6-5 NA NA CASSYSDPLEQYF TGTGCCAGCAGTTACTCGGACCCCTTGGAGCAGTACTTC
TRBJ2-5 TRBV27 NA NA CASSFYPSGVETQYF TGTGCCAGCAGTTTTTATCCGTCCGGGGTGGAGACCCAGTACTTC
TRBJ2-7 TRBV27 NA TRBD2 CASSLEMGLAGAEQYF TGTGCCAGCAGTTTGGAAATGGGACTAGCGGGGGCCGAGCAGTACTTC
TRBJ2-5 TRBV6-5 NA TRBD2 CASSLLAGRQETQYF TGTGCCAGCAGTTTACTAGCGGGTCGGCAAGAGACCCAGTACTTC
TRBJ2-7 TRBV6-5 NA TRBD2 CASRRTSGGEYEQYF TGTGCCAGCAGGCGGACTAGCGGGGGGGAGTACGAGCAGTACTTC
TRBJ2-3 TRBV10-1 NA NA CASSDPTGPGARTDTQYF TGCGCCAGCAGTGACCCCACCGGTCCTGGTGCGCGGACAGATACGCAGTATTTT
TRBJ2-7 TRBV18 once TRBD1 CASSPGTETYEQYF TGTGCCAGCTCACCAGGGACAGAGACCTACGAGCAGTACTTC
TRBJ2-5 TRBV5-1 NA TRBD2 CASSLGQIAGVGETQYF TGCGCCAGCAGCTTGGGTCAGATAGCGGGAGTCGGGGAGACCCAGTACTTC
TRBJ2-1 TRBV19 NA NA CASRMIIGHEQFF TGTGCCAGTAGGATGATAATAGGGCATGAGCAGTTCTTC
TRBJ2-7 TRBV7-2 NA NA CASSLGAVYTQYF TGTGCCAGCAGCTTAGGGGCGGTCTACACGCAGTACTTC
TRBJ1-1 TRBV2 NA TRBD1 CASRQGKRTEAFF TGTGCCAGTCGACAGGGGAAAAGGACTGAAGCTTTCTTT
TRBJ2-7 TRBV9 NA NA CASSPDAAAYEQYF TGTGCCAGCAGCCCGGATGCGGCCGCGTACGAGCAGTACTTC
TRBJ2-1 TRBV4-2 NA NA CASSQDLVGGAGLNEQFF TGTGCCAGCAGCCAAGATCTTGTTGGGGGGGCTGGTTTGAATGAGCAGTTCTTC
TRBJ2-5 TRBV27 NA TRBD2 CASSLWLAGKETQYF TGTGCCAGCAGTTTATGGCTAGCGGGGAAAGAGACCCAGTACTTC
TRBJ2-3 TRBV7-9 NA TRBD2 CASSLLAVFTDTQYF TGTGCCAGCAGCTTACTAGCGGTTTTCACAGATACGCAGTATTTT
TRBJ2-3 TRBV11-2 NA NA CASSVGGGPTDTQYF TGTGCCAGCAGCGTTGGAGGGGGGCCCACAGATACGCAGTATTTT
TRBJ2-7 TRBV19 NA NA CASSIEGQTYEQYF TGTGCCAGTAGTATCGAAGGACAGACCTACGAGCAGTACTTC
TRBJ2-3 TRBV19 NA TRBD2 CASRGTILTNTQYF TGTGCCAGTAGAGGGACTATCCTAACCAATACGCAGTATTTT
TRBJ2-3 TRBV29-1 NA NA CSVVVYTDTQYF TGCAGCGTTGTAGTCTACACAGATACGCAGTATTTT
TRBJ1-3 TRBV7-2 NA NA CASSLGGSARNTIYF TGTGCCAGCAGCTTAGGAGGCAGCGCGCGAAACACCATATATTTT
TRBJ1-3 TRBV27 NA NA CASSLLGGGNGNTIYF TGTGCCAGCAGTTTATTGGGCGGGGGAAATGGAAACACCATATATTTT
TRBJ2-1 TRBV7-3 NA TRBD2 CASSTSGGEDEQFF TGTGCCAGCAGCACTAGCGGAGGGGAAGATGAGCAGTTCTTC
TRBJ2-2 TRBV6-5 once NA CASRSGSTGELFF TGTGCCAGCAGATCAGGGTCCACCGGGGAGCTGTTTTTT
TRBJ1-4 TRBV19 NA NA CASKPPGNHEKLFF TGTGCCAGTAAGCCGCCGGGGAATCATGAAAAACTGTTTTTT
TRBJ2-7 TRBV2 NA NA CASSEGVINPYEQYF TGTGCCAGCAGTGAAGGAGTCATAAATCCCTACGAGCAGTACTTC
TRBJ2-7 TRBV28 NA TRBD1 CASTLRGPSYEQYF TGTGCCAGCACCTTGAGGGGGCCGTCCTACGAGCAGTACTTC
TRBJ1-5 TRBV4-1 NA NA CASSPGGGASNQPQHF TGCGCCAGCAGCCCGGGGGGCGGGGCTAGCAATCAGCCCCAGCATTTT
TRBJ2-7 TRBV5-6 NA NA CASTQQGGTYEQYF TGTGCCAGCACCCAACAAGGGGGGACCTACGAGCAGTACTTC
TRBJ2-2 TRBV28 NA TRBD1 CASSRTGDPGELFF TGTGCCAGCAGTAGAACAGGGGATCCCGGGGAGCTGTTTTTT
TRBJ1-1 TRBV28 once NA CAGSDRLFNTEAFF TGTGCCGGCTCAGACAGGCTTTTCAACACTGAAGCTTTCTTT
TRBJ1-1 TRBV28 NA NA CASGYPGRNTEAFF TGTGCCAGCGGCTACCCGGGGCGAAACACTGAAGCTTTCTTT